This TCR beta chain was captured by sequencing in a study of graft-versus-host responses after intestinal transplantation (dated by TCRdb to about 2021). At the level of the whole study: Multivisceral, liver-intestinal, or isolated intestinal transplants were received by the recipients. Graft-versus-host and host-versus-graft alloreactive T cell clones were tracked in the graft, circulation and bone marrow after intestinal transplantation using bulk TCR-beta CDR3 sequencing. Every recipient was given anti-thymocyte globulin induction, followed by approximately 3 years of maintenance tacrolimus and steroids. To identify alloreactive clones, pre-transplant mixed lymphocyte reaction products were sequenced and compared with unstimulated pre-transplant donor and recipient T cells. A cohort of approximately 24 intestinal transplant recipients, including one retransplant, was enrolled, and a few patients lacking pretransplant specimens were excluded. A peak of at least 4% donor T cells among recipient peripheral blood mononuclear cells was the definition used for donor T cell macrochimerism. Instead of going to the commercial service, samples from a few later patients were sequenced in-house on an Illumina MiSeq and processed with MiXCR.

The method was the immunoSEQ multiplex PCR assay. In most patients, genomic DNA was isolated using the Qiagen DNeasy Blood and Tissue Kit and sent frozen to Adaptive Biotechnologies for TCR sequencing. Adaptive Biotechnologies carried out high-throughput TCR-beta CDR3 sequencing of genomic DNA for most patients. As for the original processing: TCR sequencing data for more than 15 patients were retrieved from Adaptive's ImmunoSEQ software; a few other patients were processed with MiXCR and VDJtools. CD4 versus CD8 sorting errors were corrected by removing sequences found in both subsets at a frequency ratio below 5:1. CDR3 nucleotide sequences shared between donor and recipient were removed because their origin could not be assigned. To count as alloreactive, a clone needed at least 2-fold expansion over unstimulated cells and a minimum CFSE-low frequency of 0.002% (template counts) or 0.001% (read counts). Clones were considered mappable if detected in sequenced pre-transplant spleen, lymph node, or MLR CFSE-low populations of the donor or recipient. The cumulative frequency of alloreactive clones was calculated as a percentage of all sequences, weighted by copy number. The immuneACCESS repertoire file appears here via TCRdb, limited to in-frame rearrangements. These files lack a portion of the clones; in checked studies, under half of the deficit traces to unresolved V genes, and the cause of the others is not known. The V and J calls and the clone size are those of that table, but D and trimming were determined from the DNA. The sample profile shows under 95,000 clones; 70% to 90% of them were found once. The ten largest clonotypes hold roughly 2.5% of the sample.

V gives up 5 bases and J gives up 3 bases, and the segment between their germline ends measures 5 bases. The CDR3, from cysteine to phenylalanine, totals 11 residues. Only the CDR3 DNA is retained, 33 bases long and in frame from the first base. The germline V gene (reference sequence) provides CDR1 SEHNR and CDR2 FQNEAQ. The time point label here, explained by the study, means: cells obtained before transplantation from donor or recipient. CD3+CD4+ and CD3+CD8+ populations were FACS-sorted from unstimulated pre-transplant donor and recipient cells taken from spleen or lymph nodes. As regards this clone: It has no known antigen specificity. No clone much larger than this one lies a single base away; base qualities are absent.

Beyond this particular receptor, the publication reports: GvH clones were detected in recipient bone marrow, and some appeared earlier in ileal mucosa or blood, consistent with an intestinal mucosal origin. The relatively low number and heterogeneity of intestinal transplant patients limited the conclusions. Patients with donor T cell macrochimerism had high GvH to HvG T cell clonal ratios in their allografts. Early after transplant, peak levels of circulating GvH clones were found to be associated with declines in HvG clones.

This TCR was sampled from a human donor who received an intestinal transplant. The source was unstimulated CD8+ T cells sorted from spleen or lymph node cells, collected before intestinal transplant. The rearranged segments are TRBV7-9 and TRBJ2-7, with the D gene uncertain. The CDR3 region reads CASSADYEQYF. The DNA reads as follows: TGTGCCAGCAGCGCGGACTACGAGCAGTACTTC.